This T cell receptor (beta chain) was retrieved from a study of control samples from healthy donors and cancer patients. The assay was immunoSEQ multiplex PCR, and TCRdb's table has in-frame clones only and misses some. Altogether 110,000 to 150,000 clones are present, around 94% being singletons, with the ten largest covering 13% to 15%. CDR1 and CDR2 (germline): SGHTA, FQGNSA. Between the trimmed V and J ends, which lost 8 bases and 5 bases, there was a span of 13 bases. The CDR3 is 12 amino acids. The gene calls are TRBV7-2 and TRBJ2-7, with D tentatively TRBD2 (6 bases). The material sequenced was PBMCs. This clonotype originated in a man between 60 and 75 years old with colorectal cancer. CDR3 sequence: CASGGTPHEQYF. Here the CDR3 DNA reads TGTGCCAGCGGTGGGACTCCCCACGAGCAGTACTTC.